Each of the 30 T cell receptor beta chains below was sequenced from the same sample in a study of OX40 agonist ivuxolimab in advanced cancers. Method: immunoSEQ multiplex PCR; TCRdb's copy keeps in-frame clones and lacks some. The data contain just over 90,000 clones, under 95% of them singletons. The sequences come from CD4+ or CD8+ T cells sorted from blood, collected in a trial of the OX40 agonist ivuxolimab. These receptors were collected from an adult with an advanced solid tumor such as melanoma, head and neck, liver or kidney cancer.

V usage is TRBV7-9 and J usage is TRBJ2-7; D is ambiguous. The CDR3 is made up of 12 amino acids. In germline, CDR1 is SEHNR, CDR2 FQNEAQ (reference sequence). V gave up 5 bases and J gave up 7 bases, with 12 bases separating them. The CDR3 spells CASSAISVEQYF. As DNA, the CDR3 is TGTGCCAGCAGCGCAATCAGCGTGGAGCAGTACTTC. Full variable domain (outside the CDR3, taken from reference TRBV7-9 and TRBJ2-7): DTGVSQNPRHKITKRGQNVTFRCDPISEHNRLYWYRQTLGQGPEFLTYFQNEAQLEKSRLLSDRFSAERPKGSFSTLEIQRTEQGDSAMYLCASSAISVEQYFGPGTRLTVT.

The CDR3 DNA is TGTGCCAGCAGCGTAGGGGGGGGCGACACCGGGGAGCTGTTTTTT. Translated: CASSVGGGDTGELFF. V is TRBV9 and J is TRBJ2-2; a weak D match, TRBD2 (7 bases). From germline, CDR1 is SGDLS and CDR2 YYNGEE. With 0 bases removed from V and 3 bases from J, the gap between germline ends came to 9 bases. The CDR3 runs 15 residues.

This chain joins TRBV20-1 and TRBJ2-3; the match to TRBD1 covers 9 bases. The length of the CDR3 is 11 residues. Germline CDR1 is DFQATT and CDR2 is SNEGSKA (reference sequence). Trimming cost V 6 bases and J 14 bases; bases outside gene matches: 9. The CDR3 bases are TGCAGTGCCATTTTACAGGGGGCCGGGTATTTT. Amino acids: CSAILQGAGYF.

This clone was seen a single time. DNA of the CDR3: TGTGCCAGCAGTCATCCCGGGACTAGCGGAGGCACAGATACGCAGTATTTT. Its protein is CASSHPGTSGGTDTQYF. The J gene is TRBJ2-3, the V gene TRBV9; 11 positions agree with TRBD2. There are 17 residues in the CDR3. V gave up 5 bases and J gave up 1 base; unmatched junction bases: 9. Germline assignment: CDR1 SGDLS and CDR2 YYNGEE.

This clone was observed once. The chain couples TRBV30 to TRBJ1-5; D remains ambiguous. The V and J ends lost 0 bases and 2 bases respectively, with 8 bases between them. This CDR3 has 14 residues. Germline CDR1 reads GTSNPN; CDR2 reads SVGIG (reference sequence). CDR3 sequence: CAWSVRQGNQPQHF. The CDR3 bases are TGTGCCTGGAGTGTAAGGCAGGGCAATCAGCCCCAGCATTTT.

The chain joins TRBV12-5 to TRBJ2-2, with D possibly matching TRBD2 (6 bases). Germline values: CDR1 LGHNT, CDR2 FRNRAP. This CDR3 is built from 17 residues. V was cut by 3 bases and J by 4 bases, with 18 bases left in between. CDR3 sequence: CASGFGLQGGPTGELFF. The CDR3, as DNA: TGTGCTAGTGGTTTTGGTCTTCAGGGAGGCCCCACCGGGGAGCTGTTTTTT.

The chain has TRBV27 and TRBJ2-1; D possibly corresponds to TRBD1 (5 bases). This CDR3 has 12 residues. Germline CDR1 and CDR2: MNHEY and SMNVEV (reference sequence). The germline V and J ends were trimmed by 6 bases and 7 bases, with 10 bases remaining between them. CDR3: CASRLKGNEQFF. CDR3 bases: TGTGCCAGCAGATTAAAGGGGAATGAGCAGTTCTTC.

The V gene is TRBV27, the J gene TRBJ1-1; no definite D call. The V gene's germline CDR1 is MNHEY and CDR2 SMNVEV (reference sequence). This CDR3 spans 13 amino acids. Trimming took off 4 bases at V and 4 bases at J, with 10 bases between the two ends. The CDR3 is CASSSWVGTEAFF. DNA of the CDR3: TGTGCCAGCAGTTCCTGGGTGGGCACTGAAGCTTTCTTT.

The chain employs TRBV5-1 and TRBJ1-1; D ambiguous. This CDR3 is built from 14 residues. With 0 bases removed from V and 0 bases from J, the gap between germline ends came to 6 bases. The germline CDR1 and CDR2 sequences are SGHRS and YFSETQ. CDR3: CASSLASVNTEAFF. Written as DNA, the CDR3 is TGCGCCAGCAGCTTGGCCTCGGTGAACACTGAAGCTTTCTTT.

Only one count was recorded for this clone. The chain joins TRBV7-9 to TRBJ2-7; TRBD2 aligns across 10 bases. The CDR3 consists of 14 residues. V lost 4 bases and J lost 3; bases outside the gene matches: 3. Germline values: CDR1 SEHNR, CDR2 FQNEAQ (reference sequence). The CDR3 loop reads CASSWTSGHYEQYF. The CDR3 DNA reads TGTGCCAGCAGCTGGACTAGCGGCCACTACGAGCAGTACTTC.

The chain links TRBV6-1 to TRBJ1-1; D gene uncertain. This CDR3 has 13 residues. Germline V gives CDR1 MNHNS, CDR2 SASEGT. Trimming stripped 1 base from V and 6 bases from J, with 9 bases between. Here the CDR3 DNA reads TGTGCCAGCAGTGAAGATGTGAGGGCTGAAGCTTTCTTT. It codes for CASSEDVRAEAFF.

This rearrangement joins TRBV29-1 to TRBJ2-7; tentative D call: TRBD1 (6 bases). V shed 6 bases and J shed 5 bases, with 20 bases lying between them. The CDR3 totals 14 residues. Germline V gene sequence: CDR1 SQVTM, CDR2 ANQGSEA. CDR3 loop: CSVKNRDILDEQYF. Written as DNA, the CDR3 is TGCAGCGTCAAAAATAGGGACATCCTAGACGAGCAGTACTTC.

A note on this clone: The sample contains more than one DNA sequence encoding this CDR3. The gene calls are TRBV27 and TRBJ2-7, with unresolved D. Per germline, CDR1 MNHEY and CDR2 SMNVEV (reference sequence). Trimming stripped 3 bases from V and 4 bases from J, with 4 bases between. This CDR3 has 11 residues. The CDR3 DNA follows: TGTGCCAGCAGTTTTGGTTACGAGCAGTACTTC. It yields the protein CASSFGYEQYF.

The V and J genes are TRBV2 and TRBJ1-4, with D unclear. The V and J ends lost 1 base and 3 bases respectively, with 12 bases between them. The CDR3 covers 16 residues. CDR1 and CDR2 from the germline V gene are SNHLY and FYNNEI. CDR3: CASSEVLAAPNEKLFF. CDR3 sequence (DNA): TGTGCCAGCAGTGAAGTACTGGCAGCCCCTAATGAAAAACTGTTTTTT.

Notes on this clone: A junction boundary mismatches the germline segment, possibly from a read error. The J gene is TRBJ1-2, the V gene TRBV7-7; no clear D. The CDR3 spans 15 residues. CDR1 and CDR2 from the germline V gene are SSHAT and FNYEAQ (reference sequence). This CDR3 is CASSLLGPRIQGYTF. In DNA, the CDR3 is TGTGCTAGCAGCTTATTAGGACCGCGAATTCAAGGCTACACCTTC.

The chain recombines TRBV19 with TRBJ1-5; the D is unclear. From germline, CDR1 is LNHDA and CDR2 SQIVND (reference sequence). The CDR3 sequence is 15 residues long. Trimming stripped 3 bases from V and 0 bases from J, with 9 bases between. CDR3 amino acids: CASSISQTSNQPQHF. CDR3 sequence (DNA): TGTGCCAGTAGTATCAGTCAGACTAGCAATCAGCCCCAGCATTTT. Using reference TRBV19 and TRBJ1-5 for the parts outside the CDR3, the full variable domain is DGGITQSPKYLFRKEGQNVTLSCEQNLNHDAMYWYRQDPGQGLRLIYYSQIVNDFQKGDIAEGYSVSREKKESFPLTVTSAQKNPTAFYLCASSISQTSNQPQHFGDGTRLSIL.

The chain couples TRBV5-1 to TRBJ2-2, with 7 bases lining up with TRBD1. V lost 2 bases to trimming and J lost 0 bases; unmatched junction nucleotides: 13. CDR1 is SGHRS, CDR2 YFSETQ, per germline. The CDR3 sequence is 19 residues long. CDR3 in amino acids: CASSFSGQTRGANTGELFF. The CDR3 bases are TGCGCCAGCAGCTTTTCGGGACAGACGAGGGGCGCGAACACCGGGGAGCTGTTTTTT.

The chain links TRBV7-3 to TRBJ2-1; TRBD2 matches at 9 bases. There are 15 residues in the CDR3. J lost 4 bases, V lost 2 bases, and 3 bases had no gene match. Germline CDR1 is SGHTA and CDR2 is FQGTGA. CDR3 in amino acids: CASSLSLAGYNEQFF. CDR3 nucleotide sequence: TGTGCCAGCAGCTTATCCCTAGCGGGATACAATGAGCAGTTCTTC. Looking up the rest from reference TRBV7-3 and TRBJ2-1 gives the full variable domain: GAGVSQTPSNKVTEKGKYVELRCDPISGHTALYWYRQSLGQGPEFLIYFQGTGAADDSGLPNDRFFAVRPEGSVSTLKIQRTERGDSAVYLCASSLSLAGYNEQFFGPGTRLTVL.

The V call is TRBV28, the J call TRBJ1-2, with 8 bases that match TRBD1. The V gene's germline CDR1 is MDHEN and CDR2 SYDVKM. V trimming: 6 bases; J trimming: 2 bases; junction bases outside the gene matches: 8. This CDR3 contains 15 residues. CDR3 sequence reads: CASSGRTGNNYGYTF. The CDR3 DNA sequence: TGTGCCAGCAGCGGTAGGACAGGGAACAACTATGGCTACACCTTC.

The CDR3 loop reads CASSIHTEAFF. CDR3 bases: TGTGCCAGTAGTATCCACACTGAAGCTTTCTTT. The V and J genes are TRBV19 and TRBJ1-1; D remains unclear. Germline-derived CDR1 and CDR2 are LNHDA and SQIVND (reference sequence). The CDR3 is 11 residues long. Trimming pared 3 bases from V and 3 bases from J, leaving 2 bases between.

The chain links TRBV10-3 to TRBJ2-5; D uncertain. V was shortened by 0 bases and J by 11 bases, with 7 bases between the two germline ends. From germline, CDR1 is ENHRY and CDR2 SYGVKD. This CDR3 spans 11 amino acids. CDR3 in DNA: TGTGCCATCAGTGAGTCAGAAGAGCAGTACTTC. As protein: CAISESEEQYF.

The rearrangement joins TRBV9 to TRBJ2-1, with 7 positions matching TRBD2. Germline V lookup: CDR1 SGDLS, CDR2 YYNGEE. The junction had 12 bases not matched to a gene; V was cut back by 4 bases and J by 8 bases. This CDR3 comprises 15 residues. CDR3 in DNA: TGTGCCAGCAGCCCTCCCGGCGGGAGTTCATATGAGCAGTTCTTC. Translated: CASSPPGGSSYEQFF.

V gene TRBV18 combines with J gene TRBJ2-1, with TRBD1 matching over 8 bases. J gave up 3 bases and V 4 bases, and 11 bases lay outside the gene matches. This CDR3 region has 17 residues. CDR1 and CDR2 (germline): KGHSH, LQKENI. CDR3 bases: TGTGCCAGCTCACTACGGCCGGACAGGGCCCTCTACAATGAGCAGTTCTTC. It specifies CASSLRPDRALYNEQFF.

This chain joins TRBV29-1 and TRBJ1-5; 8 positions match TRBD1. The CDR3 is made up of 19 amino acids. Unmatched junction bases numbered 16, after V lost 3 bases and J lost 0 bases. Looked up from germline, CDR1 is SQVTM and CDR2 is ANQGSEA. CDR3 nucleotides: TGCAGCGTTGATATACGGGGTGGGACAGGCAGAATTAGCAATCAGCCCCAGCATTTT. As protein: CSVDIRGGTGRISNQPQHF. Combining the CDR3 with reference TRBV29-1 and TRBJ1-5 gives the whole variable domain SAVISQKPSRDICQRGTSLTIQCQVDSQVTMMFWYRQQPGQSLTLIATANQGSEATYESGFVIDKFPISRPNLTFSTLTVSNMSPEDSSIYLCSVDIRGGTGRISNQPQHFGDGTRLSIL.

This chain links TRBV14 with TRBJ2-7; possible D gene TRBD1, 6 bases. This CDR3 has 13 amino acids. The ends were cut back, 0 bases at V and 5 bases at J, with 8 bases in the middle. Germline V lookup: CDR1 SGHDN, CDR2 FVKESK. The CDR3 nucleotides are TGTGCCAGCAGCCAAGAGGACAGCCACGAGCAGTACTTC. Protein product: CASSQEDSHEQYF.

The chain employs TRBV7-8 and TRBJ2-7; 9 positions agree with TRBD1. CDR3 length: 14 residues. Trimming removed 4 bases from V and 2 bases from J; junction bases left unmatched: 3. Germline V gives CDR1 SGHVS, CDR2 FQNEAQ. CDR3 nucleotide sequence: TGTGCCAGCAGCTCCTACAGGGGGCCCTACGAGCAGTACTTC. It specifies CASSSYRGPYEQYF. Combining the CDR3 with reference TRBV7-8 and TRBJ2-7 gives the whole variable domain GAGVSQSPRYKVAKRGQDVALRCDPISGHVSLFWYQQALGQGPEFLTYFQNEAQLDKSGLPSDRFFAERPEGSVSTLKIQRTQQEDSAVYLCASSSYRGPYEQYFGPGTRLTVT.

The chain couples TRBV12-5 to TRBJ2-3; maybe TRBD1 (5 bases). Between the trimmed V and J ends, which lost 0 bases and 4 bases, there was a span of 20 bases. This CDR3 has 18 residues. Germline lookup yields CDR1 LGHNT and CDR2 FRNRAP. The CDR3 protein is CASGLVQVVNGRPDTQYF. The CDR3 nucleotides read TGTGCTAGTGGTTTGGTACAGGTCGTTAACGGTCGACCAGATACGCAGTATTTT. Full variable domain (outside the CDR3, taken from reference TRBV12-5 and TRBJ2-3): DARVTQTPRHKVTEMGQEVTMRCQPILGHNTVFWYRQTMMQGLELLAYFRNRAPLDDSGMPKDRFSAEMPDATLATLKIQPSEPRDSAVYFCASGLVQVVNGRPDTQYFGPGTRLTVL.

The chain recombines TRBV12-5 with TRBJ2-5, with 11 bases lining up with TRBD2. Germline trimming cut 6 bases from V and 2 bases from J; bases unmatched to any gene: 8. Germline loops: CDR1 LGHNT, CDR2 FRNRAP. The CDR3 runs 16 residues. CDR3 protein: CASGYGTSGGQETQYF. The DNA for the CDR3 is TGTGCTAGTGGCTATGGGACTAGCGGAGGACAAGAGACCCAGTACTTC.

The chain joins TRBV7-6 to TRBJ2-5, with 10 nucleotides matching TRBD2. J lost 5 bases, V lost 1 base, and 7 bases had no gene match. CDR3 size: 16 residues. Germline CDR1 SGHVS, CDR2 FNYEAQ. The CDR3 DNA is TGTGCCAGCAGCTTAGAGGCTAGCGGGGGTTTCGAGACCCAGTACTTC. Translating gives CASSLEASGGFETQYF. Together with reference TRBV7-6 and TRBJ2-5, the CDR3 gives the full variable domain: GAGVSQSPRYKVTKRGQDVALRCDPISGHVSLYWYRQALGQGPEFLTYFNYEAQQDKSGLPNDRFSAERPEGSISTLTIQRTEQRDSAMYRCASSLEASGGFETQYFGPGTRLLVL.

The V and J genes are TRBV4-1 and TRBJ2-2; D is unclear. CDR1 MGHRA and CDR2 YSYEKL come from the germline V gene. This CDR3 is 14 amino acids long. V dropped 1 base and J dropped 5 bases, with 8 bases sitting between them. The CDR3 bases are TGCGCCAGCAGCCAAGGCCTCCTAACCGGGGAGCTGTTTTTT. Translation: CASSQGLLTGELFF.